This T cell receptor (beta chain) was profiled in a study of patients and donors after allogeneic stem cell transplantation. MiXCR was run by TCRdb on the RT-PCR reads, yielding one entry per CDR3 protein. Counted here are roughly 230,000 distinct CDR3 sequences, 13% to 15% occurring once; the ten biggest clones make up 11%. Sequencing was carried out using blood, either unsorted or a sorted T cell fraction (not recorded which). The clonotype comes from a human donor who was either an allogeneic HSCT recipient or a stem cell or donor lymphocyte infusion donor (not recorded which). It is not recorded whose cells these are; they may come from a transplant donor.

The CDR3: CASSPRGGRFYEQYF. DNA of the CDR3: TGTGCCAGCAGCCCCCGGGGCGGGAGGTTCTACGAGCAGTACTTC. The gene calls are TRBV7-2 and TRBJ2-7; 8 nucleotides line up with TRBD2. Germline loops: CDR1 SGHTA, CDR2 FQGNSA. The CDR3 runs 15 residues. V gave up 5 bases and J gave up 3 bases; unmatched junction bases: 9.